This T cell receptor (beta chain) is drawn from a study of blood T cell repertoires in COVID-19. Source study methods: Cell counts per sample came from amplifying reference gene primers. The repertoire was sequenced with immunoSEQ multiplex PCR; TCRdb's copy has only in-frame clones and lacks some. The V and J calls and clone size are taken from that table; D and trimming were inferred from the DNA. The table includes about 44,000 clones, about 90% detected once. This CDR3 comprises 15 residues. Germline CDR1 is SNHLY and CDR2 is FYNNEI. With 3 bases clipped from V and 10 bases from J, the junction kept 6 bases outside the gene matches.

The chain couples TRBV2 to TRBJ1-6; 10 bases map to TRBD1. What was sequenced was peripheral blood. The sequence was collected from a woman between 40 and 50 years old with acute or convalescent COVID-19. Here the CDR3 reads CASSDSGQGRSPLHF. DNA for the CDR3: TGTGCCAGCAGTGATTCGGGACAGGGGAGGTCACCCCTCCACTTT.